Shown below are 21 T cell receptor beta chains from a single sample sequenced in a study of OX40 agonist ivuxolimab in advanced cancers. TCRdb's table, derived via immunoSEQ multiplex PCR, lists solely in-frame clones and lacks some. The sample yields some 86,000 clones, roughly 94% seen once. The sample was CD4+ or CD8+ T cells sorted from blood, taken in a trial of the OX40 agonist ivuxolimab. The receptor set was obtained from an adult with an advanced solid tumor such as melanoma, head and neck, liver or kidney cancer.

The V gene is TRBV28, the J gene TRBJ1-1; D unresolved. V gave up 4 bases and J gave up 0 bases, with 9 bases separating them. Germline CDR1 MDHEN, CDR2 SYDVKM. This CDR3 contains 14 residues. DNA for the CDR3: TGTGCCAGCAGTTGGGGAGACTTGAACACTGAAGCTTTCTTT. Translating gives CASSWGDLNTEAFF. The full variable domain, in which reference TRBV28 and TRBJ1-1 provide the parts outside the CDR3, is DVKVTQSSRYLVKRTGEKVFLECVQDMDHENMFWYRQDPGLGLRLIYFSYDVKMKEKGDIPEGYSVSREKKERFSLILESASTNQTSMYLCASSWGDLNTEAFFGQGTRLTVV.

The chain has TRBV28 and TRBJ2-7; 11 bases are shared with TRBD2. Germline trimming cut 5 bases from V and 2 bases from J; bases unmatched to any gene: 2. CDR3 length: 14 amino acids. In germline, CDR1 is MDHEN, CDR2 SYDVKM. The CDR3 sequence is CASSLLAGAYEQYF. Here the CDR3 DNA reads TGTGCCAGCAGTCTACTAGCGGGAGCCTACGAGCAGTACTTC.

This clone was detected only once. The chain couples TRBV19 to TRBJ1-2; D is perhaps TRBD1 (5 bases). Trimming pared 5 bases from V and 5 bases from J, leaving 18 bases between. Germline V lookup: CDR1 LNHDA, CDR2 SQIVND (reference sequence). The CDR3 has 15 amino acids. The CDR3 sequence is CASSPNFRDGYGYTF. In DNA, the CDR3 is TGTGCCAGTAGTCCTAATTTCAGGGATGGATATGGCTACACCTTC. The complete variable domain, with remaining parts taken from reference TRBV19 and TRBJ1-2, reads DGGITQSPKYLFRKEGQNVTLSCEQNLNHDAMYWYRQDPGQGLRLIYYSQIVNDFQKGDIAEGYSVSREKKESFPLTVTSAQKNPTAFYLCASSPNFRDGYGYTFGSGTRLTVV.

The chain couples TRBV6-6 to TRBJ2-7; D gene uncertain. The CDR3 runs to 14 residues. V was trimmed by 5 bases and J by 3 bases, leaving 14 bases between them. Germline CDR1 reads MNHNY; CDR2 reads SVGAGI (reference sequence). The CDR3 DNA follows: TGTGCCAGCAGTCCTCGCGACCAGGACTACGAGCAGTACTTC. Encoded protein: CASSPRDQDYEQYF.

The chain employs TRBV30 and TRBJ2-3; TRBD1 matches at 7 bases. Losses at the gene ends were 7 bases for V and 7 bases for J; bases not matched to a gene: 8. Per germline, CDR1 GTSNPN and CDR2 SVGIG (reference sequence). This CDR3 has 12 amino acids. CDR3 bases: TGTGCCTTATCAGGGGGAGAGAATACGCAGTATTTT. Translation gives CALSGGENTQYF.

The rearrangement joins TRBV11-2 to TRBJ2-3, with 7 bases that match TRBD2. CDR1 and CDR2 from the germline V gene are SGHAT and FQNNGV. The CDR3 is made up of 17 amino acids. J was trimmed by 4 bases and V by 5 bases; bases with no gene match: 15. The CDR3 loop reads CASSPGQAGPLADTQYF. In DNA, the CDR3 is TGTGCCAGCAGCCCCGGCCAAGCGGGACCACTCGCAGATACGCAGTATTTT.

The CDR3 DNA reads as TGTGCCAGCAGTTTATCGGGGATAGGCTACGAGCAGTACTTC. Protein sequence: CASSLSGIGYEQYF. The chain has TRBV27 and TRBJ2-7; D gene unclear. CDR1 and CDR2 (germline): MNHEY, SMNVEV (reference sequence). The CDR3 spans 14 residues. Trimming removed 0 bases at V and 3 bases at J, with 9 bases between.

The J gene is TRBJ2-7, the V gene TRBV28, with D unclear. Germline values: CDR1 MDHEN, CDR2 SYDVKM. The CDR3 loop spans 13 amino acids. Trimming took 3 bases from V and 2 from J, leaving 8 bases between them. The CDR3 spells CASSFGGPYEQYF. The CDR3 nucleotides are TGTGCCAGCAGTTTTGGCGGCCCCTACGAGCAGTACTTC. The full variable domain, rest sourced from reference TRBV28 and TRBJ2-7, is DVKVTQSSRYLVKRTGEKVFLECVQDMDHENMFWYRQDPGLGLRLIYFSYDVKMKEKGDIPEGYSVSREKKERFSLILESASTNQTSMYLCASSFGGPYEQYFGPGTRLTVT.

This sequence joins TRBV6-5 and TRBJ2-1; 8 nucleotides agree with TRBD2. Trimming at V came to 10 bases and at J to 6 bases, leaving 5 bases not matched to a gene. The length of the CDR3 is 12 residues. CDR1 and CDR2 (germline): MNHEY, SVGAGI. The CDR3 protein is CATAGEGNEQFF. DNA of the CDR3: TGTGCCACAGCGGGAGAGGGCAATGAGCAGTTCTTC.

The genes are TRBV5-1 and TRBJ2-2; 9 positions match TRBD1. The germline gives CDR1 SGHRS, CDR2 YFSETQ. The junction had 3 bases not matched to a gene; V was cut back by 0 bases and J by 3 bases. The CDR3 spans 16 residues. The CDR3 reads CASSLGGQGYTGELFF. For the CDR3, the DNA is TGCGCCAGCAGCTTGGGAGGACAGGGGTACACCGGGGAGCTGTTTTTT.

This chain connects TRBV6-4 to TRBJ1-5; 7 bases fit TRBD1. V shed 7 bases, J shed 0 bases, and the junction held 15 bases outside the gene matches. The CDR3 has 18 residues. Germline V gene data show CDR1 as MRHNA and CDR2 as SNTAGT. The CDR3 region is CASTRRDSHAGSNQPQHF. In DNA form, the CDR3 reads TGTGCCAGCACACGACGGGACAGTCACGCAGGTAGCAATCAGCCCCAGCATTTT.

The chain has TRBV28 and TRBJ2-6; TRBD1 aligns across 10 bases. The germline CDR1 and CDR2 sequences are MDHEN and SYDVKM. The CDR3 runs to 19 residues. The V gene end was trimmed by 5 bases and the J gene end by 1 base; junction bases not matched to a gene: 11. The CDR3 spells CASSPSPTGGRSGANVLTF. In DNA, the CDR3 is TGTGCCAGCAGTCCCTCCCCGACAGGGGGCAGATCTGGGGCCAACGTCCTGACTTTC.

This clone showed up just once. CDR3 loop: CASSLSRRGGYGNEQFF. The CDR3 coding sequence is TGTGCCAGCAGTTTATCGCGGCGGGGGGGGTATGGCAATGAGCAGTTCTTC. The J gene is TRBJ2-1, the V gene TRBV28, with TRBD2 matching over 9 bases. This CDR3 comprises 17 residues. Germline V CDR1 and CDR2: MDHEN, SYDVKM. V shed 1 base and J 6 bases; nucleotides not matched to a gene: 10.

The V call is TRBV5-6, the J call TRBJ1-5; D is ambiguous. This CDR3 has 13 amino acids. V gave up 1 base and J gave up 2 bases, with 4 bases separating them. CDR1 SGHDT and CDR2 YYEEEE come from the germline V gene. CDR3 sequence reads: CASSLSGNQPQHF. CDR3 in DNA: TGTGCCAGCAGCTTGAGCGGCAATCAGCCCCAGCATTTT.

CDR3: CASSQDGAASGANVLTF. Here the CDR3 DNA reads TGCGCCAGCAGCCAAGATGGGGCAGCCTCTGGGGCCAACGTCCTGACTTTC. The V gene is TRBV4-3, the J gene TRBJ2-6; possible D gene TRBD1, 5 bases. The CDR3 sequence is 17 residues long. Germline lookup yields CDR1 LGHNA and CDR2 YSLEER. The V and J ends lost 0 bases and 0 bases respectively, with 9 bases between them.

As DNA, the CDR3 is TGTGCCACCTCCTGGGGAGGCAGGGAGCTGTTTTTT. It specifies CATSWGGRELFF. V gene TRBV19 combines with J gene TRBJ2-2, with D tentatively TRBD2 (6 bases). The V gene lost 10 bases and the J gene lost 9 bases, with 15 bases spanning the gap. Germline V CDR1 and CDR2: LNHDA, SQIVND (reference sequence). The CDR3 runs to 12 residues.

This rearrangement joins TRBV19 to TRBJ2-7; TRBD2 matches 10 bases. With V trimmed by 6 bases and J by 0 bases, 5 bases remained unmatched. Germline V lookup: CDR1 LNHDA, CDR2 SQIVND (reference sequence). This CDR3 contains 15 residues. In DNA form, the CDR3 reads TGTGCCAGTAGCCCAGCGGGAGGGCCCTCCTACGAGCAGTACTTC. As protein: CASSPAGGPSYEQYF. Complete variable domain (other parts from reference TRBV19 and TRBJ2-7): DGGITQSPKYLFRKEGQNVTLSCEQNLNHDAMYWYRQDPGQGLRLIYYSQIVNDFQKGDIAEGYSVSREKKESFPLTVTSAQKNPTAFYLCASSPAGGPSYEQYFGPGTRLTVT.

V and J are TRBV29-1 and TRBJ1-2, with D hard to call. The V and J ends lost 4 bases and 6 bases respectively, with 3 bases between them. The CDR3 sequence is 9 residues long. Germline V gene data show CDR1 as SQVTM and CDR2 as ANQGSEA. Here the CDR3 reads CSVGDGYTF. CDR3 DNA: TGCAGCGTTGGGGATGGCTACACCTTC.

The gene calls are TRBV30 and TRBJ2-2; D unclear. V shed 3 bases and J shed 0 bases, with 8 bases lying between them. Germline V gives CDR1 GTSNPN, CDR2 SVGIG (reference sequence). The CDR3 is made up of 14 amino acids. CDR3: CAWRARTNTGELFF. The CDR3 nucleotides read TGTGCCTGGAGGGCCCGGACGAACACCGGGGAGCTGTTTTTT.

The chain uses TRBV27 and TRBJ1-5, with D possibly TRBD1 on 5 matching bases. This CDR3 has 13 residues. Germline CDR1 is MNHEY and CDR2 is SMNVEV (reference sequence). V was cut by 8 bases and J by 1 base, with 9 bases left in between. The CDR3 loop reads CASSDKSNQPQHF. DNA for the CDR3: TGTGCCAGCTCGGACAAAAGCAATCAGCCCCAGCATTTT.

The V and J genes are TRBV6-1 and TRBJ2-7, with TRBD2 matching 7 bases. The length of the CDR3 is 15 residues. Per germline, CDR1 MNHNS and CDR2 SASEGT. V was clipped by 2 bases and J by 3 bases; unmatched bases: 7. CDR3 residues: CASSELASGGYEQYF. For the CDR3, the DNA is TGTGCCAGCAGTGAATTGGCTAGCGGCGGCTACGAGCAGTACTTC.